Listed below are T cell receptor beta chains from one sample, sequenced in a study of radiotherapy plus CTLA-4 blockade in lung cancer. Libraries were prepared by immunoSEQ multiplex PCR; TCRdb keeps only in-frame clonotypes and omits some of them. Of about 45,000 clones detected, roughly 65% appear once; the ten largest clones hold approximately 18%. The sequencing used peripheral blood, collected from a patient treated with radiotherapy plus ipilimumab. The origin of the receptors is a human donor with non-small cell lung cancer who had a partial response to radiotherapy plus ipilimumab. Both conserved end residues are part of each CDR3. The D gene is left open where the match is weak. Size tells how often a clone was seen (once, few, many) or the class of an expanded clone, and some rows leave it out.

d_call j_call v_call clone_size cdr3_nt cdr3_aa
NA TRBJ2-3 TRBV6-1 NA TGTGCCAGCAGTGGCGACTATGATACGCAGTATTTT CASSGDYDTQYF
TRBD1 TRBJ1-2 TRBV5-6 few TGTGCCAGCAGCCCAGTCCGGACAGGGGCCTATGGCTACACCTTC CASSPVRTGAYGYTF
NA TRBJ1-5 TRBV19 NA TGTGCCAGTAGTATCACCCCCGACAGGACCCAGCCCCAGCATTTT CASSITPDRTQPQHF
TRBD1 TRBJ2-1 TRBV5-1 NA TGCGCCAGCAGCTTGGGGGACAGAGACAATGAGCAGTTCTTC CASSLGDRDNEQFF
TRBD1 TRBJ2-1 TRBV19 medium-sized TGTGCCAGTAGTACCGGGACAGGGGTTTGGAATGAGCAGTTCTTC CASSTGTGVWNEQFF
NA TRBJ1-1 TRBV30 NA TGTGCCTGGAGTGCCGAGGGGAACACTGAAGCTTTCTTT CAWSAEGNTEAFF
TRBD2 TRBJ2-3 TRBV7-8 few TGTGCCAGCAGCTTGGTAGCGGGGGGGCCTGGGGATACGCAGTATTTT CASSLVAGGPGDTQYF
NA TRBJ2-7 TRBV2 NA TGTGCCAGCAGCGTGACTAGCTACGAGCAGTACTTC CASSVTSYEQYF
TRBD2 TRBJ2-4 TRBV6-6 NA TGTGCCAGCAGTTACTCGCCTAGCGGAGCCAAAAACATTCAGTACTTC CASSYSPSGAKNIQYF
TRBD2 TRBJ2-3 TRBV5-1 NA TGCGCCAGCAGCTCGGGACTAGCGGGGGGTAAAACCACAGATACGCAGTATTTT CASSSGLAGGKTTDTQYF
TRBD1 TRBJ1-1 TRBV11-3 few TGTGCCAGCAGTTTGCACGACAGGGGGAGTCGAACTGAAGCTTTCTTT CASSLHDRGSRTEAFF
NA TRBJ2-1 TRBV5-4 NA TGTGCCAGCAGCTTGGCAGGGAAGCCTAACAATGAGCAGTTCTTC CASSLAGKPNNEQFF
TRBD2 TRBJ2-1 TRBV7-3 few TGTGCCAGCAGCTTACTCGCGGGAGGTCCCATCAATGAGCAGTTCTTC CASSLLAGGPINEQFF
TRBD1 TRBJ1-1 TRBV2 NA TGTGCCAGCAGTCCCCGGACAGGCCTTTACACTGAAGCTTTCTTT CASSPRTGLYTEAFF
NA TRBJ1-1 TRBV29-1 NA TGCAGCGTTCCCATGGTCGTAGGGGCCTCGGGCACTGAAGCTTTCTTT CSVPMVVGASGTEAFF
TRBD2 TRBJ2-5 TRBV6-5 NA TGTGCCAGCACCTTGGGGGGGGGAAGAAAGACCCAGTACTTC CASTLGGGRKTQYF
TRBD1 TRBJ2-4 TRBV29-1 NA TGCAGCGCTTTTTCGACAGGGACAAACATTCAGTACTTC CSAFSTGTNIQYF
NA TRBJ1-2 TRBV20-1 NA TGCAGTGCGGGGTTTGGAGGGGGCTACACCTTC CSAGFGGGYTF
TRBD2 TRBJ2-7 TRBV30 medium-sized TGTGCCTGGAGCCGCGGGGGGACGGGGTCTCGGGAGCAGTACTTC CAWSRGGTGSREQYF
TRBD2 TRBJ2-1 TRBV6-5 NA TGTGCCAGCAGTTACGACCGGGGGGGAACCTACAATGAGCAGTTCTTC CASSYDRGGTYNEQFF
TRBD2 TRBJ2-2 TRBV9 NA TGTGCCAGCAGCGTAGACCCCGCCTTTACTAGCGGGGATGTGTTTTTT CASSVDPAFTSGDVFF
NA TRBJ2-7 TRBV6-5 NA TGTGCCAGCAGTTACGGAGGGATCTCCTACGAGCAGTACTTC CASSYGGISYEQYF
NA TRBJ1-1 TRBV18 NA TGTGCCAGCTCACTCTCACCCCCACTTGAGGACACTGAAGCTTTCTTT CASSLSPPLEDTEAFF
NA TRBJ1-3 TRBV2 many TGTGCCAGCAGACCACAGGGTCCTGGAAACACCATATATTTT CASRPQGPGNTIYF
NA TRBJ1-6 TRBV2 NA TGTGCCAGCAGTAGCCGGGCCTATAATTCACCCCTCCACTTT CASSSRAYNSPLHF
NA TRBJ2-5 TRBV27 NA TGTGCCAGCAGTTCCCCAAGGGGGGGCCAAGAGACCCAGTACTTC CASSSPRGGQETQYF
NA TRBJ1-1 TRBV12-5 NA TGTGCTAGTGGTTTGGAACCGGGCACTGAAGCTTTCTTT CASGLEPGTEAFF
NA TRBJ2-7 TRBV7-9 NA TGTGCCAGCAGCTTAGCCGACAACGAGCAGTACTTC CASSLADNEQYF
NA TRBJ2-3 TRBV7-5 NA TGTGCCAGAAGCGACCGGACTCTCCCACAGACATGTCCAGATACGCAGTATTTT CARSDRTLPQTCPDTQYF
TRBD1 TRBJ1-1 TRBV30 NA TGTGCCTGGAGTAGGGACAGGGTCACTGAAGCTTTCTTT CAWSRDRVTEAFF
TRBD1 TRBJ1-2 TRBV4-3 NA TGCGCCAGCAGCCAGGGACAGGGACACTGGTTCACCTTC CASSQGQGHWFTF
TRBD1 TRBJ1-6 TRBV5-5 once TGTGCCAGCAGCTCCAGTCGACAGGGGAATTCACCCCTCCACTTT CASSSSRQGNSPLHF
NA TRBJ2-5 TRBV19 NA TGTGCCAGTAGTAAGGGACTTCAAGAGACCCAGTACTTC CASSKGLQETQYF
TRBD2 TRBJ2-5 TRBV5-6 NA TGTGCCAGCAGCATAGGACTAGCGGGGGAGGAGACCCAGTACTTC CASSIGLAGEETQYF
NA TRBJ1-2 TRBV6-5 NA TGTGCCAGCAGTTACGCCGGGGGGAACTATGGCTACACCTTC CASSYAGGNYGYTF
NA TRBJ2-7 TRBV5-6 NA TGTGCCAGCAGCCAGTACTACGAGCAGTACTTC CASSQYYEQYF
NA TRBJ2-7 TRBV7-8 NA TGTGCCAGCAGCTTAGTGAGGCTCGCGGGGAGCAACGAGCAGTACTTC CASSLVRLAGSNEQYF
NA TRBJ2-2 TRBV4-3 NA TGCGCCAGCAGCCAAGTCCGCGGCGGGGAGCTGTTTTTT CASSQVRGGELFF
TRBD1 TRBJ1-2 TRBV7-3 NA TGTGCCAGCAGCGCCACAGGGGGGTATGGCTACACCTTC CASSATGGYGYTF
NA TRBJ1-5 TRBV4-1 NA TGCGCCAGCAGCCAAGCGGAGAGGCAGGGTGGACAGCCCCAGCATTTT CASSQAERQGGQPQHF
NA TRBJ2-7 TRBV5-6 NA TGTGCCAGCAGCTTGGTACGGGGGGCCGGCAACTACGAGCAGTACTTC CASSLVRGAGNYEQYF
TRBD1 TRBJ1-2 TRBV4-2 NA TGTGCCAGCAGCCCGAGGGCGGGGACAGGGCGGGGTAATAACTATGGCTACACCTTC CASSPRAGTGRGNNYGYTF
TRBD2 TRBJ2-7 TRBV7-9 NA TGTGCCAGCAGTGAAGGGCCTAGCGGGTACTACGAGCAGTACTTC CASSEGPSGYYEQYF
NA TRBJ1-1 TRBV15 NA TGTGCCACCAGCAGAGGCGGAGTTGGGACTGAAGCTTTCTTT CATSRGGVGTEAFF
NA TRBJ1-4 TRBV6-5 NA TGTGCCAGCAGTTACGGCTCAACTAATGAAAAACTGTTTTTT CASSYGSTNEKLFF
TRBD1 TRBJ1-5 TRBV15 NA TGTGCCACCAGCAGACCTTCAAACACAGGGGTAGGATATCAGCCCCAGCATTTT CATSRPSNTGVGYQPQHF
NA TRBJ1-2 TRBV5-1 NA TGCGCCAGCAGCCCGGGACATATTAACTATGGCTACACCTTC CASSPGHINYGYTF
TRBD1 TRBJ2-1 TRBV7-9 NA TGTGCCAGCAGCTCGGCCCCAACAGGGGCATGGGACAATGAGCAGTTCTTC CASSSAPTGAWDNEQFF
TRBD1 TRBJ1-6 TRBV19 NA TGTGCCAGTAGTACAAGGACAGGGTCGGGAAATTCACCCCTCCACTTT CASSTRTGSGNSPLHF
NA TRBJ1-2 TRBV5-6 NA TGTGCCAGCAGCTTGGTAGAAAGCGGTACCGTGGGGTATGGCTACACCTTC CASSLVESGTVGYGYTF
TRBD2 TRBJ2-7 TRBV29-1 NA TGCAGCGCGGGACTAGCGGGAGTCGAGCAGTACTTC CSAGLAGVEQYF